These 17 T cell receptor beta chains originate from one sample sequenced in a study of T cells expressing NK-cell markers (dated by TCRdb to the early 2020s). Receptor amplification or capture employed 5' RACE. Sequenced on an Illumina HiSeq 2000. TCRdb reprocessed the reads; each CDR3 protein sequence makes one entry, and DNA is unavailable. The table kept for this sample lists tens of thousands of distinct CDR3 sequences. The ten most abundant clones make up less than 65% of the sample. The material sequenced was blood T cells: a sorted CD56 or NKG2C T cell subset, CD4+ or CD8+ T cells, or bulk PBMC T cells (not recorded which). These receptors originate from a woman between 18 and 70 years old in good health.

This CDR3 is CASSFTGSYVEPIF. The chain joins TRBV27 to TRBJ2-1; the TCRdb call, TRBD1, lacks DNA for checking. The CDR3 spans 14 residues. The germline CDR1 and CDR2 sequences are MNHEY and SMNVEV (reference sequence).

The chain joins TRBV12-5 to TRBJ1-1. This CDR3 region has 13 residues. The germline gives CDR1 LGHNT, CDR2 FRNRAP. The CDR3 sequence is CASGFQLNTEAFF.

CDR3: CASSRAADLSYNSPLHF. The V gene is TRBV9, the J gene TRBJ1-6; TCRdb returns TRBD1, unconfirmable since there is no DNA. The CDR3 sequence is 17 residues long. CDR1 and CDR2 from the germline V gene are SGDLS and YYNGEE. Full variable domain (rest looked up from reference TRBV9 and TRBJ1-6): DSGVTQTPKHLITATGQRVTLRCSPRSGDLSVYWYQQSLDQGLQFLIQYYNGEERAKGNILERFSAQQFPDLHSELNLSSLELGDSALYFCASSRAADLSYNSPLHFGNGTRLTVT.

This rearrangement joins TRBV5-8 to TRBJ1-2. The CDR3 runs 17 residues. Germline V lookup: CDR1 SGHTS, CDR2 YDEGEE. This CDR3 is CASSLAGASYYNYGYTF.

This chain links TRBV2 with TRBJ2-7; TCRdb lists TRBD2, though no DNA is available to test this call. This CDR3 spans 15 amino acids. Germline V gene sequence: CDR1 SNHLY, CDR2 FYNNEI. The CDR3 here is CASSVTSGSYNEQYF.

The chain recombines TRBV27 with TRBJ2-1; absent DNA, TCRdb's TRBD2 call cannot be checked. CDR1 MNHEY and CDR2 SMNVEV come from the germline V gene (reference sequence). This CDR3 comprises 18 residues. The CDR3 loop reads CASSFHPPGTSYPTEQFF.

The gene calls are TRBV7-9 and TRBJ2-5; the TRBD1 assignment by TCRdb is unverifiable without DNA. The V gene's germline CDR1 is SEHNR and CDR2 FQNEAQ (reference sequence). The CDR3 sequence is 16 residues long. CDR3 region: CASSPVGQGARETQYF.

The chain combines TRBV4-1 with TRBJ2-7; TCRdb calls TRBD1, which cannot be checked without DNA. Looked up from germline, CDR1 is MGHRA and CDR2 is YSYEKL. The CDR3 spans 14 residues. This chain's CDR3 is CASTSEQGRGEQYF.

The CDR3 is CASRTQRDSSYNEQFF. The chain recombines TRBV5-1 with TRBJ2-1; TCRdb names TRBD2, which stays unverified in the absence of DNA. The CDR3 covers 16 residues. Per the germline V gene, CDR1 is SGHRS and CDR2 is YFSETQ.

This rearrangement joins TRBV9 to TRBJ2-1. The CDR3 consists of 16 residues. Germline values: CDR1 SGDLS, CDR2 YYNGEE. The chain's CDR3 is CASSSSSGGAYNEQFF.

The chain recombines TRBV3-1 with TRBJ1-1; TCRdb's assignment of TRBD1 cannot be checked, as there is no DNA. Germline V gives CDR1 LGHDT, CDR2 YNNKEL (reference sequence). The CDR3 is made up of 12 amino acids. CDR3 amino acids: CASSHQGTEAFF. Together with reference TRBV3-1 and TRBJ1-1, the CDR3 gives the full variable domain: DTAVSQTPKYLVTQMGNDKSIKCEQNLGHDTMYWYKQDSKKFLKIMFSYNNKELIINETVPNRFSPKSPDKAHLNLHINSLELGDSAVYFCASSHQGTEAFFGQGTRLTVV.

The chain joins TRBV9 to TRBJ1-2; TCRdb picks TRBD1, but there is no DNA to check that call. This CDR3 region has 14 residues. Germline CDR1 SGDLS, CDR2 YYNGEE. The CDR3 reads CASSGAGVNYGYTF.

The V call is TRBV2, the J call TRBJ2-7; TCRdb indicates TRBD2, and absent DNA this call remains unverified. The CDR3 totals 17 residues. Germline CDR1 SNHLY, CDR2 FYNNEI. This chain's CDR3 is CASSDNVRGLAGEEQYF.

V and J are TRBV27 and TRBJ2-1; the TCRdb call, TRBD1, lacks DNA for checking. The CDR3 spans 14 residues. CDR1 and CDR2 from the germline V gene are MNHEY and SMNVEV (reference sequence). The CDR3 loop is CASSLGQSYNEQFF.

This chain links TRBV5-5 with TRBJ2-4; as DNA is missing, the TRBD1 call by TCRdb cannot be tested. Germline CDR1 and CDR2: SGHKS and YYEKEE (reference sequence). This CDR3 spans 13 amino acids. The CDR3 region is CASSGRDRRIQYF.

CDR3: CATSRTGSNTEAFF. The chain recombines TRBV15 with TRBJ1-1; absent DNA, TCRdb's TRBD1 call cannot be checked. The germline V gene has CDR1 LNHNV and CDR2 YYDKDF (reference sequence). This CDR3 has 14 residues.

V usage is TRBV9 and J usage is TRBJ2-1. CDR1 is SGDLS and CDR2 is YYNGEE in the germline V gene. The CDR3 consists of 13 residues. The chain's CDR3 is CASSVVQYNEQFF.